These 10 T cell receptor beta chains were all obtained from the same sample, sequenced in a study of cytomegalovirus exposure and HLA in healthy donors. The PCR used 60 Vbeta and 13 Jbeta primers. TCRdb's table, derived via immunoSEQ multiplex PCR, lists solely in-frame clones and lacks some. The sample includes some 80,000 clones, approximately 80% seen only once; the top ten take 3% to 4%. The sequenced material came from PBMCs. These receptors were collected from a man aged 40-55 years in good health and CMV-seronegative.

This clone was detected once. This chain joins TRBV9 and TRBJ2-1, with 8 bases matching TRBD2. After removal of 0 bases from V and 0 bases from J, the junction contained 2 bases not matched to a gene. Germline V gene sequence: CDR1 SGDLS, CDR2 YYNGEE. The CDR3 is 16 residues long. The CDR3 sequence is CASSVVAGSSYNEQFF. The CDR3 coding sequence is TGTGCCAGCAGCGTAGTAGCGGGGAGCTCCTACAATGAGCAGTTCTTC.

The chain has TRBV7-3 and TRBJ1-1; no reliable D call. The CDR3 has 14 residues. V was shortened by 3 bases and J by 1 base, with 9 bases between the two germline ends. The germline gives CDR1 SGHTA, CDR2 FQGTGA. CDR3 coding DNA: TGTGCCAGCAGCTTGTCGGCGGAGAACACTGAAGCTTTCTTT. Protein: CASSLSAENTEAFF.

A few counts support this clone. The V call is TRBV7-2, the J call TRBJ1-2, with no clear D. V gave up 4 bases and J gave up 7 bases, with 10 bases separating them. CDR1 is SGHTA and CDR2 is FQGNSA in the germline V gene. This CDR3 has 12 amino acids. The CDR3 is CASSSQSSGYTF. The CDR3 DNA follows: TGTGCCAGCAGCTCCCAGTCAAGTGGCTACACCTTC.

The chain combines TRBV23-1 with TRBJ1-5; a possible D gene is TRBD1 (6 bases). TRBV23-1 is annotated as an ORF whose role is uncertain. The V end was cut by 5 bases, the J end by 4 bases, with 30 bases between. The CDR3 length is 20 residues. As DNA, the CDR3 is TGCGCCAGCAGTTCCATCTATCCGTCACAGGGAATGGAAGGAAATCAGCCCCAGCATTTT. As protein: CASSSIYPSQGMEGNQPQHF.

The chain carries TRBV2 and TRBJ2-5; no definite D call. The CDR3 loop spans 14 amino acids. The germline gives CDR1 SNHLY, CDR2 FYNNEI. With 2 bases removed from V and 4 bases from J, the gap between germline ends came to 11 bases. CDR3 in amino acids: CASSEWAAGETQYF. CDR3 bases: TGTGCCAGCAGTGAATGGGCCGCCGGAGAGACCCAGTACTTC.

The J gene is TRBJ2-7, the V gene TRBV6-1, with 10 nucleotides matching TRBD1. The germline gives CDR1 MNHNS, CDR2 SASEGT. The CDR3 contains 14 residues. Unmatched junction bases numbered 2, after V lost 5 bases and J lost 1 base. The CDR3, as DNA: TGTGCCAGCAGTCGGGACAGGGGTTCCTACGAGCAGTACTTC. This sequence encodes CASSRDRGSYEQYF.

This rearrangement joins TRBV6-5 to TRBJ2-3, with TRBD1 matching 10 bases. J gave up 4 bases and V 6 bases, and 7 bases lay outside the gene matches. Germline V CDR1 and CDR2: MNHEY, SVGAGI. The CDR3 runs to 15 residues. Here the CDR3 reads CASSLGGQGSDTQYF. The CDR3 nucleotides read TGTGCCAGCAGCCTAGGGGGACAGGGGTCAGATACGCAGTATTTT.

The gene calls are TRBV10-1 and TRBJ1-1; D is uncertain. The V and J ends lost 0 bases and 1 base respectively, with 3 bases between them. The CDR3 has 13 amino acids. Looked up from germline, CDR1 is WNHNN and CDR2 is SYGVQD (reference sequence). The CDR3 reads CASSESQNTEAFF. The CDR3 DNA is TGCGCCAGCAGTGAGTCACAGAACACTGAAGCTTTCTTT.

V usage is TRBV9 and J usage is TRBJ1-2; D is uncertain. V was trimmed by 4 bases and J by 4 bases, leaving 11 bases between them. The germline CDR1 and CDR2 sequences are SGDLS and YYNGEE. The CDR3 has 13 amino acids. The CDR3 here is CASSPRHTYGYTF. The CDR3 DNA is TGTGCCAGCAGCCCAAGACATACCTATGGCTACACCTTC. The variable domain in full, with the rest retrieved from reference TRBV9 and TRBJ1-2, is DSGVTQTPKHLITATGQRVTLRCSPRSGDLSVYWYQQSLDQGLQFLIQYYNGEERAKGNILERFSAQQFPDLHSELNLSSLELGDSALYFCASSPRHTYGYTFGSGTRLTVV.

Notes on this clone: The sample has other DNA sequences that encode this CDR3 too. The chain has TRBV9 and TRBJ2-5; D remains ambiguous. CDR1 is SGDLS and CDR2 is YYNGEE in the germline V gene. V was pared by 3 bases and J by 1 base, with 7 bases between. The CDR3 consists of 13 residues. CDR3 nucleotides: TGTGCCAGCAGCGGTACAGCCCAAGAGACCCAGTACTTC. This gives the protein CASSGTAQETQYF. The full variable domain, with the rest looked up from reference TRBV9 and TRBJ2-5, is DSGVTQTPKHLITATGQRVTLRCSPRSGDLSVYWYQQSLDQGLQFLIQYYNGEERAKGNILERFSAQQFPDLHSELNLSSLELGDSALYFCASSGTAQETQYFGPGTRLLVL.